The 20 T cell receptor beta chains reported below all come from one sample, sequenced in a study of early T cells in non-severe SARS-CoV-2 infection. TCRdb reanalysed the 5' RACE reads using MiXCR and keeps one entry per CDR3 protein. This sample carries under 60,000 distinct CDR3 sequences, under 9% of them seen once, and the ten largest clones take around 3.7%. Sequenced here: whole blood, sampled at baseline. These receptors all stem from an adult who was a healthcare worker with PCR-confirmed SARS-CoV-2 infection or an uninfected control (not recorded which).

This clonotype appeared many times. The gene calls are TRBV6-6 and TRBJ1-1; D remains ambiguous. Germline CDR1 is MNHNY and CDR2 is SVGAGI (reference sequence). The CDR3 runs 13 residues. V was clipped by 9 bases and J by 4 bases, with 15 bases between them. This CDR3 is CASLPLWGTEAFF. DNA for the CDR3: TGTGCCAGTCTCCCCCTTTGGGGCACTGAAGCTTTCTTT.

At least ten counts were recorded for this clonotype. This chain uses TRBV7-3 with TRBJ2-3; no clear D. V gave up 1 base and J gave up 4 bases, with 6 bases separating them. This CDR3 spans 13 amino acids. Germline loops: CDR1 SGHTA, CDR2 FQGTGA. CDR3 coding DNA: TGTGCCAGCAGCTTAATCCCCGCAGATACGCAGTATTTT. This gives the protein CASSLIPADTQYF.

This chain connects TRBV5-1 to TRBJ2-1; possibly TRBD2 for D (6 bases). Germline V lookup: CDR1 SGHRS, CDR2 YFSETQ. Trimming took off 0 bases at V and 2 bases at J, with 15 bases between the two ends. This CDR3 has 17 residues. CDR3 in DNA: TGCGCCAGCAGCTTGGCCCCGGCAGCGGGCACCTACAATGAGCAGTTCTTC. Protein: CASSLAPAAGTYNEQFF. Filled out from reference TRBV5-1 and TRBJ2-1, the complete variable domain reads KAGVTQTPRYLIKTRGQQVTLSCSPISGHRSVSWYQQTPGQGLQFLFEYFSETQRNKGNFPGRFSGRQFSNSRSEMNVSTLELGDSALYLCASSLAPAAGTYNEQFFGPGTRLTVL.

In its sample, this clonotype was seen a few times. The J gene is TRBJ2-4, the V gene TRBV5-5; D ambiguous. Trimming left V 0 bases short and J 8 bases short, with 9 bases between. The CDR3 consists of 13 residues. Germline assignment: CDR1 SGHKS and CDR2 YYEKEE (reference sequence). In DNA form, the CDR3 reads TGTGCCAGCAGCTTGGCACCCACGGACATTCAGTACTTC. It is translated as CASSLAPTDIQYF.

V and J are TRBV9 and TRBJ1-6; TRBD1 matches at 7 bases. Germline loops: CDR1 SGDLS, CDR2 YYNGEE. The CDR3 length is 14 residues. The ends lost 1 base at V and 7 bases at J; junction bases unmatched: 2. The CDR3 here is CASSVRTGNSPLHF. The CDR3 coding sequence is TGTGCCAGCAGCGTACGGACAGGCAATTCACCCCTCCACTTT. Variable domain in full (rest from reference TRBV9 and TRBJ1-6): DSGVTQTPKHLITATGQRVTLRCSPRSGDLSVYWYQQSLDQGLQFLIQYYNGEERAKGNILERFSAQQFPDLHSELNLSSLELGDSALYFCASSVRTGNSPLHFGNGTRLTVT.

The chain uses TRBV7-3 and TRBJ2-2; possibly TRBD2 for D (6 bases). The V gene lost 0 bases and the J gene lost 7 bases, with 12 bases spanning the gap. Germline V gene sequence: CDR1 SGHTA, CDR2 FQGTGA. CDR3 length: 15 amino acids. CDR3 loop: CASSLTSSDYGELFF. The CDR3 coding sequence is TGTGCCAGCAGCTTAACGTCGTCGGACTACGGGGAGCTGTTTTTT.

The V gene is TRBV7-9, the J gene TRBJ1-1; TRBD1 might be the D (5 bases). V lost 3 bases and J 7 bases, leaving 15 bases between the germline ends. CDR3 length: 14 amino acids. The V gene's germline CDR1 is SEHNR and CDR2 FQNEAQ (reference sequence). The CDR3 is CASSFNQGWGEAFF. CDR3 in DNA: TGTGCCAGCAGCTTTAATCAGGGATGGGGTGAAGCTTTCTTT.

The V gene is TRBV27, the J gene TRBJ2-7; D is unresolved. Trimming pared 0 bases from V and 3 bases from J, leaving 9 bases between. CDR3 length: 14 amino acids. Germline V gene lookup returns CDR1 MNHEY and CDR2 SMNVEV (reference sequence). CDR3 sequence: CASSLSWPLYEQYF. The CDR3 nucleotides are TGTGCCAGCAGTTTATCCTGGCCGCTCTACGAGCAGTACTTC.

This clonotype occurred a few times. The DNA for the CDR3 is TGTGCCAGCAGCATCAACTTGGGAGATACGCAGTATTTT. Amino acid sequence: CASSINLGDTQYF. The J gene is TRBJ2-3, the V gene TRBV7-9; D ambiguous. CDR1 is SEHNR and CDR2 is FQNEAQ in the germline V gene (reference sequence). V lost 5 bases and J lost 5, with 11 bases in between. The CDR3 extends over 13 amino acids. The full variable domain, with the rest looked up from reference TRBV7-9 and TRBJ2-3, is DTGVSQNPRHKITKRGQNVTFRCDPISEHNRLYWYRQTLGQGPEFLTYFQNEAQLEKSRLLSDRFSAERPKGSFSTLEIQRTEQGDSAMYLCASSINLGDTQYFGPGTRLTVL.

In its sample, this clonotype was seen a few times. The V gene is TRBV19, the J gene TRBJ2-1, with D possibly being TRBD2 (6 bases). The germline CDR1 and CDR2 sequences are LNHDA and SQIVND (reference sequence). The CDR3 covers 15 residues. Trimming shortened V by 7 bases and J by 0 bases, and 13 bases separated the two germline ends. Written as DNA, the CDR3 is TGTGCCAGTACCAGGGACTCCAGCTCCTACAATGAGCAGTTCTTC. Encoded protein: CASTRDSSSYNEQFF.

The chain links TRBV7-9 to TRBJ2-7; D is undetermined. Germline V gene sequence: CDR1 SEHNR, CDR2 FQNEAQ (reference sequence). The ends were cut back, 5 bases at V and 3 bases at J, with 17 bases in the middle. The CDR3 covers 15 residues. This chain's CDR3 is CASSGRVSAGYEQYF. The DNA of the CDR3 is TGTGCCAGCAGCGGCCGGGTCTCGGCCGGCTACGAGCAGTACTTC.

The chain joins TRBV20-1 to TRBJ2-1, with TRBD1 matching 8 bases. Germline CDR1 and CDR2: DFQATT and SNEGSKA (reference sequence). The CDR3 consists of 14 residues. The V segment lost 0 bases and the J segment 6 bases; nucleotides outside the gene matches: 4. This CDR3 reads CSAREDRGANEQFF. The CDR3 nucleotides are TGCAGTGCTAGAGAAGACAGGGGCGCCAATGAGCAGTTCTTC.

In the case of this clonotype: One end of the junction varies from germline; a read error may be responsible. In nucleotides, the CDR3 is TGTGCTAGCAGCCTAGGGACTAGCGGAAAAGAGACCCAGTACTTC. Translation gives CASSLGTSGKETQYF. J is TRBJ2-5 and V is TRBV7-7; 11 nucleotides align to TRBD2. CDR1 is SSHAT, CDR2 FNYEAQ, per germline (reference sequence). The CDR3 contains 15 residues.

In its sample, this clonotype was seen a few times. V is TRBV24-1 and J is TRBJ2-3; 8 nucleotides line up with TRBD2. This CDR3 region has 17 residues. Trimming removed 5 bases from V and 2 bases from J; junction bases left unmatched: 11. CDR1 and CDR2 from the germline V gene are KGHDR and SFDVKD. The CDR3 nucleotides read TGTGCCACCAGTGCGATTACTAGCGGAGACTACACAGATACGCAGTATTTT. It is translated as CATSAITSGDYTDTQYF.

CDR3 DNA: TGTGCCAGCAGTTCCGAGGGCGGGAACACTGAAGCTTTCTTT. This translates into CASSSEGGNTEAFF. The chain has TRBV2 and TRBJ1-1, with D hard to call. Trimming took off 5 bases at V and 1 base at J, with 11 bases between the two ends. CDR3 size: 14 residues. Germline V CDR1 and CDR2: SNHLY, FYNNEI.

The V gene is TRBV11-2, the J gene TRBJ2-3, with D perhaps TRBD1 (5 bases). CDR1 is SGHAT, CDR2 FQNNGV, per germline. The CDR3 totals 15 residues. V was pared by 1 base and J by 2 bases, with 10 bases between. CDR3 region: CASSLAHRITDTQYF. CDR3 sequence (DNA): TGTGCCAGCAGCTTAGCGCACAGGATCACAGATACGCAGTATTTT.

This clonotype has more than one count but fewer than ten. The V call is TRBV7-9, the J call TRBJ2-3; D ambiguous. The CDR3 runs 12 residues. Trimming removed 1 base at V and 8 bases at J, with 7 bases between. Germline assignment: CDR1 SEHNR and CDR2 FQNEAQ (reference sequence). CDR3 nucleotide sequence: TGTGCCAGCAGCTTAGTTGGGGTTACGCAGTATTTT. This codes for CASSLVGVTQYF.

A few counts support this clonotype. This chain uses TRBV7-9 with TRBJ1-2; D gene uncertain. Trimming shortened V by 2 bases and J by 6 bases, and 7 bases separated the two germline ends. This CDR3 spans 12 amino acids. Germline V gene sequence: CDR1 SEHNR, CDR2 FQNEAQ (reference sequence). CDR3 amino acids: CASSLRSHGYTF. DNA for the CDR3: TGTGCCAGCAGCTTACGGTCCCATGGCTACACCTTC.

This clonotype was seen ten or more times. The rearrangement uses TRBV5-1 and TRBJ2-7, with TRBD2 matching over 7 bases. Germline values: CDR1 SGHRS, CDR2 YFSETQ. Germline trimming cut 0 bases from V and 3 bases from J; bases unmatched to any gene: 3. The CDR3 is 14 residues long. For the CDR3, the DNA is TGCGCCAGCAGCTTGGAAGCGGGGTACTACGAGCAGTACTTC. Its protein product is CASSLEAGYYEQYF.

The genes are TRBV3-1 and TRBJ1-3; unclear D gene. V lost 0 bases to trimming and J lost 6 bases, with 6 bases between them. Germline-derived CDR1 and CDR2 are LGHDT and YNNKEL (reference sequence). This CDR3 has 13 residues. CDR3 in DNA: TGTGCCAGCAGCCAAGAGGGCGAAAACACCATATATTTT. Translated: CASSQEGENTIYF.